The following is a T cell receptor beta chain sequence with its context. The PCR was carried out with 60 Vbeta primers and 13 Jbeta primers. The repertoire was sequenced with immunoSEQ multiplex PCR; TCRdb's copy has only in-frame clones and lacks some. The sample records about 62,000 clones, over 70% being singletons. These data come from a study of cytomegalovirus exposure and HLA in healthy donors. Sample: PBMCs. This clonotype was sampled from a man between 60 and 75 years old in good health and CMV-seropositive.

The CDR3 DNA sequence: TGTGCCACCGCTGAATCCGGACAGGGGTCACCCCTCCACTTT. Amino acid sequence: CATAESGQGSPLHF. The chain couples TRBV19 to TRBJ1-6; 9 nucleotides align to TRBD1. CDR1 is LNHDA and CDR2 is SQIVND in the germline V gene (reference sequence). The CDR3 contains 14 residues. Unmatched junction bases numbered 11, after V lost 10 bases and J lost 10 bases.